The clone carrying this TCR beta chain was seen at least ten times. Its antigen is not identified. Quantitative 5'-RACE with molecular barcodes generated TCR beta libraries. TCRdb reprocessed the 5' RACE reads via MiXCR and lists one record per CDR3 protein. The data hold 200,000 to 250,000 distinct CDR3 sequences, with over 9.5% observed a single time. This entry is derived from a study of CD8 T cells in ankylosing spondylitis. Notes on the study in general: Earlier work had already found some motif variants in reactive arthritis synovial fluid and blood. The clones that were linked to disease were reported to be significantly enriched in matched synovial fluid samples from ankylosing spondylitis patients.

The specimen was blood, either unsorted or a sorted T cell fraction (not recorded which). The clonotype comes from a male donor with ankylosing spondylitis or in good health (not recorded which).

CDR3 nucleotide sequence: TGTGCCAGCAGCGTAGGCTCCGGGGGGGCCGAGCAGTACTTC. Amino acid sequence: CASSVGSGGAEQYF. V is TRBV9 and J is TRBJ2-7; 8 nucleotides agree with TRBD2. CDR3 length: 14 amino acids. V was pared by 0 bases and J by 6 bases, with 5 bases of the junction left unmatched. Germline V gene sequence: CDR1 SGDLS, CDR2 YYNGEE.